These T cell receptor beta chains were read from a single sample in a study of blood T cells in healthy people across ages. One entry per CDR3 protein, called by TCRdb with MiXCR from the 5' RACE reads. The sample comprises about 1,000,000 distinct CDR3 sequences, around 45% of which are singletons, and around 18% rests with the top ten. The source material was blood. Every receptor here comes from a woman aged 55-75 years in good health. CDR3s leave out the opening cysteine and the closing phenylalanine or tryptophan.

cdr3_aa,v_call,j_call
ASSLEAGTGETQY,TRBV5-1,TRBJ2-5
ASSENSGEKLF,TRBV5-1,TRBJ1-4
SLSVGTDTQY,TRBV29-1,TRBJ2-3
SARMTVNQPQH,TRBV20-1,TRBJ1-5
ASSVAGSGDIQY,TRBV9,TRBJ2-4
ASSAQGAQF,TRBV9,TRBJ2-1
ASSQVGQGSNEQF,TRBV4-1,TRBJ2-1
SGRGTGSDTEAF,TRBV29-1,TRBJ1-1
ASTLSTGDEQY,TRBV12-3/TRBV12-4,TRBJ2-7
ASSSSQRVGRYEQY,TRBV27,TRBJ2-7
ACSQATGMKYNEQF,TRBV3-1,TRBJ2-1
ASSLAREGWEAF,TRBV5-1,TRBJ1-1
ASSLLAGGPRYNEQF,TRBV13,TRBJ2-1
ARSTGRMGINIQY,TRBV12-1,TRBJ2-4
ASSRGSEAFQY,TRBV9,TRBJ2-4
ASSLGASFYEQY,TRBV13,TRBJ2-7
ASSMPGLGVTDTQY,TRBV27,TRBJ2-3
ASSPQGGGTLYEQY,TRBV5-1,TRBJ2-7
ASSEALAYNHEQY,TRBV2,TRBJ2-7
SATPLAGTEETQY,TRBV20-1,TRBJ2-5
ASSLQGAGYNSPLH,TRBV27,TRBJ1-6
ASSFGQDKETQY,TRBV9,TRBJ2-5
ASREDRGINSPLH,TRBV25-1,TRBJ1-6
ASSPIGVADTQY,TRBV7-7,TRBJ2-3
ASSLWPQPYNYGYT,TRBV27,TRBJ1-2
ASARGAGGNYGYT,TRBV11-2,TRBJ1-2
AWSEVQANTEAF,TRBV30,TRBJ1-1
ASSLEAGYT,TRBV7-2,TRBJ1-2
ASSWTGSYGYT,TRBV5-5,TRBJ1-2
AKREGNYGYT,TRBV2,TRBJ1-2
ASNTLNTGELF,TRBV12-3/TRBV12-4,TRBJ2-2
ASSKTGYGYT,TRBV12-3/TRBV12-4,TRBJ1-2
ASSRQGGYNYT,TRBV14,TRBJ1-2
AISDGVTSYEQY,TRBV10-3,NA
ASSLTYGTYEQY,TRBV12-3/TRBV12-4,NA
ASSVGLAGDPEDTQY,TRBV9,TRBJ2-3
ASSLLDLPSGRINEQF,TRBV7-9,TRBJ2-1
ASRHPTADTQY,TRBV5-1,TRBJ2-3
ASSLAQRQAGAQF,TRBV5-1,TRBJ2-1
SARDLRLASEQF,TRBV20-1,TRBJ2-1
ASSLVADTEAF,TRBV5-1,TRBJ1-1
ASSLSSAGADTQY,TRBV27,TRBJ2-3
ASSWDAGFSYEQY,TRBV28,NA
AITSGQGRDTQY,TRBV10-3,TRBJ2-3
ASSLGSGVRDTQY,TRBV7-9,TRBJ2-3
ASSLEGPGRNMNTEAF,TRBV5-6,TRBJ1-1
ASTYGGGWVEQY,TRBV12-3/TRBV12-4,TRBJ2-7
SVEDGAGNEQF,TRBV29-1,TRBJ2-1